This T cell receptor beta chain stems from a study of immune evolution from preneoplasia to lung adenocarcinoma. Whole-study results and caveats: T cell clonality was higher in KRAS-mutant than EGFR-mutant or wild-type nodules. Normal lung had highest clonality; later lesions appeared denser, more diverse.

Turning to this clone: Its antigen is still unknown.

Between about 2014 and 2018, patients underwent resection in Japan or China. H&E slides confirmed each diagnosis, reviewed by two pathologists independently. TCRdb keeps only in-frame clones here, not all; method: immunoSEQ multiplex PCR. This sample yields 3,200 or so clones, of which roughly 72% are seen a single time; 10% belongs to the top ten. This CDR3 has 16 residues. Germline V CDR1 and CDR2: MNHNS, SASEGT. V was cut by 1 base and J by 0 bases, with 11 bases left in between. Sequencing was carried out using FFPE minimally invasive lung adenocarcinoma tissue. J is TRBJ2-3 and V is TRBV6-1; D is perhaps TRBD1 or TRBD2 (6 bases each). This clonotype originated in a person aged 55-80 years with lung adenocarcinoma. CDR3: CASSEEGGWSTDTQYF. CDR3 DNA sequence: TGTGCCAGCAGTGAAGAGGGGGGTTGGAGCACAGATACGCAGTATTTT.